The subject of this entry is one T cell receptor beta chain. What it recognizes is unknown. The CDR3 length is 19 residues. The V and J ends lost 3 bases and 0 bases, in that order; junction bases with no gene match: 11. The germline gives CDR1 LNHDA, CDR2 SQIVND (reference sequence). This sample is part of a study of siplizumab effects on memory and regulatory T cells. Study-level findings and limits: Siplizumab led to significantly less abundant alloreactive sequences that could be traced back to unstimulated CD4+ memory cells.

Clones were sequenced by immunoSEQ multiplex PCR, and TCRdb holds only the in-frame ones, with some missing. The table includes 100,000 or so clones, more than 85% detected once. V is TRBV19 and J is TRBJ2-6, with TRBD2 identical over 7 bases. The receptor's source is a human donor in good health. Some clones in this sample may be carry-over from other donors' samples. Source material: CD4+ T cells sorted from blood. The CDR3 spells CASSIHEGGLFSGANVLTF. The CDR3 coding sequence is TGTGCCAGTAGTATTCATGAGGGAGGGTTATTCTCTGGGGCCAACGTCCTGACTTTC.